What follows are 10 T cell receptor beta chains derived from one specimen sequenced in a study of regulatory T cells in long-lasting Graves disease. Time point: persistent/refractory GD, antithyroid drugs over 5 years with positive TRAb. Following extraction of RNA from PBMCs, that RNA was used to make the TCR library. Arm-PCR of CDR3 regions and iRepertoire HTBI primers were used to build TCR beta libraries. TCRdb re-analysed the multiplex PCR reads in MiXCR, keeping a single row per CDR3 protein. The sample lists 390,000 or so distinct CDR3 sequences, approximately 23% occurring once. Sequencing was performed on peripheral blood mononuclear cells (PBMCs), taken when the disease was refractory, from a patient treated with antithyroid drugs. The receptors originated from a middle-aged woman with Graves disease.

This clonotype was counted between two and nine times. The chain combines TRBV12-3 or TRBV12-4 with TRBJ2-2; possibly TRBD1 or TRBD2 for D (6 bases each). The CDR3 length is 14 residues. V was pared by 8 bases and J by 5 bases, with 15 bases between. The CDR3 DNA follows: TGTGCCAGCGGATGGGGGGCGGGAACCGGGGAGCTGTTTTTT. Protein: CASGWGAGTGELFF.

The rearrangement joins TRBV19 to TRBJ1-3, with TRBD1 as a possible D gene (5 bases). The CDR3 covers 13 residues. Germline V lookup: CDR1 LNHDA, CDR2 SQIVND (reference sequence). Trimming removed 9 bases at V and 4 bases at J, with 13 bases between. The CDR3 DNA reads TGTGCCAGCCGGGACCGTCAAGGAAACACCATATATTTT. It is translated as CASRDRQGNTIYF.

V and J are TRBV15 and TRBJ2-6; D is uncertain. CDR3 length: 15 amino acids. V gave up 0 bases and J gave up 3 bases, with 6 bases separating them. Germline CDR1 reads LNHNV; CDR2 reads YYDKDF (reference sequence). The DNA of the CDR3 is TGTGCCACCAGCAGAGATCGACTTGGGGCCAACGTCCTGACTTTC. Its translation is CATSRDRLGANVLTF.

The chain is built from TRBV7-2 and TRBJ2-5, with 9 nucleotides matching TRBD1. V lost 4 bases, J lost 5 bases, and 5 bases stayed unmatched. The CDR3 spans 14 residues. The V gene's germline CDR1 is SGHTA and CDR2 FQGNSA. In DNA form, the CDR3 reads TGTGCCAGCAGCTGGGACAGGGCCCGGGAGACCCAGTACTTC. It specifies CASSWDRARETQYF.

This clonotype was counted ten times or more. The chain employs TRBV28 and TRBJ2-5, with 9 bases fitting TRBD1. The trim removed 5 bases at V and 5 bases at J, leaving 9 bases unmatched. This CDR3 contains 15 residues. Germline V gives CDR1 MDHEN, CDR2 SYDVKM. CDR3 region: CASSTGTGFSETQYF. CDR3 in DNA: TGTGCCAGCAGTACCGGGACAGGGTTTTCGGAGACCCAGTACTTC.

There are many counts of this clonotype. The rearrangement uses TRBV6-1 and TRBJ2-7; D might be TRBD2 (6 bases). The V end was cut by 5 bases, the J end by 9 bases, with 17 bases between. The CDR3 is 13 amino acids. Germline V gives CDR1 MNHNS, CDR2 SASEGT. The CDR3 spells CASSQGLPDGQYF. CDR3 in DNA: TGTGCCAGCAGTCAGGGACTGCCGGACGGGCAGTACTTC.

Details on this clonotype: Since a much larger clone is just one base distant, this may be a read error. CDR3 sequence reads: CASSLDRTVYEQYF. In nucleotides, the CDR3 is TGCGCCAGCAGCTTGGACAGGACAGTTTACGAGCAGTACTTC. V and J are TRBV5-1 and TRBJ2-7, with D possibly TRBD1 on 6 matching bases. Germline assignment: CDR1 SGHRS and CDR2 YFSETQ. The CDR3 covers 14 residues. V lost 0 bases and J 4 bases, leaving 11 bases between the germline ends.

In its sample, this clonotype was seen a few times. The V call is TRBV7-3, the J call TRBJ2-2; D may be TRBD2 (6 bases). The V end lost 5 bases, the J end lost 5 bases, and 15 bases lay between the germline ends. The CDR3 spans 15 residues. The germline gives CDR1 SGHTA, CDR2 FQGTGA. This CDR3 is CASSLGTGVTGELFF. Written as DNA, the CDR3 is TGTGCCAGCAGCCTAGGGACGGGAGTAACCGGGGAGCTGTTTTTT.

The V gene is TRBV18, the J gene TRBJ1-1, with a weak D call TRBD1 (6 bases). The CDR3 runs to 14 residues. The V end lost 9 bases, the J end lost 1 base, and 15 bases lay between the germline ends. Germline values: CDR1 KGHSH, CDR2 LQKENI. The CDR3 sequence is CASSTGIGNTEAFF. The CDR3 nucleotides are TGTGCCAGTTCGACAGGTATTGGGAACACTGAAGCTTTCTTT.

The rearrangement joins TRBV11-2 to TRBJ2-1, with unresolved D. The germline gives CDR1 SGHAT, CDR2 FQNNGV. The V and J ends lost 1 base and 6 bases respectively, with 4 bases between them. The CDR3 sequence is 12 residues long. As DNA, the CDR3 is TGTGCCAGCAGCTTAGCTTTCAATGAGCAGTTCTTC. Translation: CASSLAFNEQFF.